This T cell receptor beta chain was retrieved from a study of identical twins. Overall study results and limits: Twin pairs' shared out-of-frame alpha sequences were enriched in low generation probability. The abundant beta clonotypes from cord blood had fewer insertions, and memory repertoires had none of this.

The CDR3 totals 15 residues. V lost 0 bases, J lost 3 bases, and 5 bases stayed unmatched. The germline V gene has CDR1 DFQATT and CDR2 SNEGSKA (reference sequence). This clonotype occurred many times. The antigen remains undetermined. With template switching, a universal primer site was added, and the cDNA carried unique molecular identifiers. TCRdb reprocessed the 5' RACE reads with MiXCR, giving one entry per CDR3 protein. The sample yields nearly 650,000 distinct CDR3 sequences, roughly 6.6% seen once. The data also belong to a second study, concerning yellow fever vaccine responses in identical twins. That work adds: In identical twins, vaccine T cell responses appeared partly shared and partly individual.

The sequencing input was PBMCs. This clonotype was sampled from a woman aged 18-29 years in good health. This chain links TRBV20-1 with TRBJ2-1; 7 positions agree with TRBD2. The CDR3 sequence is CSARDRRGGYNEQFF. In DNA, the CDR3 is TGCAGTGCTAGAGATCGTCGCGGGGGCTACAATGAGCAGTTCTTC.